The clone carrying this TCR beta chain was seen more than once but under ten times. The data derive from a study of blood T cell repertoires in COVID-19. On the study more broadly: The study drew acute and convalescent COVID-19 samples from the United States, Italy and Spain. Sources were T cells, B-cell-depleted T cells, or PBMCs; the material itself was cDNA or gDNA.

Study processing details: Reference gene primer amplification yielded estimated nucleated cell counts. Measured with immunoSEQ multiplex PCR; TCRdb has only the in-frame clones, and not every one. Clone size and V and J calls were adopted from that table, with D and trimming inferred from the DNA. This table holds under 300,000 clones, about 82% found once. This CDR3 is 16 amino acids long. Germline values: CDR1 KGHSY, CDR2 FQNENV. V lost 2 bases to trimming and J lost 3 bases, with 16 bases between them. The sequence was collected from a woman aged 55 to 70 with active or convalescent COVID-19. This chain uses TRBV16 with TRBJ1-2; D gene ambiguous. Sequencing was done on a sample of peripheral blood. Here the CDR3 reads CASSQMAIQEDYGYTF. CDR3 nucleotides: TGTGCCAGCAGCCAAATGGCAATCCAAGAAGACTATGGCTACACCTTC. The full variable domain, with the rest looked up from reference TRBV16 and TRBJ1-2, is GEEVAQTPKHLVRGEGQKAKLYCAPIKGHSYVFWYQQVLKNEFKFLISFQNENVFDETGMPKERFSAKCLPNSPCSLEIQATKLEDSAVYFCASSQMAIQEDYGYTFGSGTRLTVV.